This entry features one TCR beta chain sequence. The time point denotes: pretreatment peripheral blood. The investigators introduced synthetic TCR analog templates into each PCR as spikes. The protocol was immunoSEQ multiplex PCR, while the TCRdb copy is restricted to in-frame clones and leaves out a portion. The sample contains some 45,000 clones, around nine tenths of which appear only once. This sample is drawn from a study of PD-L1 blockade in urothelial cancer. Study details: Males with urothelial cancer arising in the bladder constituted most of the 29 patients. Blood underwent analysis 3 weeks (second dose) and 6 weeks after treatment began. T cells numbered a median of roughly 150,000 in the blood samples.

CDR3 length: 14 residues. The ends lost 1 base at V and 5 bases at J; junction bases unmatched: 5. CDR1 is SGHNT and CDR2 is YYREEE in the germline V gene (reference sequence). J is TRBJ1-1 and V is TRBV5-4, with 7 positions matching TRBD1. The starting material was PBMCs, obtained around atezolizumab (anti-PD-L1) treatment. The sequence derives from a donor at least 40 years old with urothelial cancer. CDR3 DNA: TGTGCCAGCAGCTTGACAGGGGCCGGGACTGAAGCTTTCTTT. Translating it yields CASSLTGAGTEAFF.